These 27 T cell receptor beta chains were all obtained from the same sample, sequenced in a study of cytomegalovirus exposure and HLA in healthy donors. Clones were read by immunoSEQ multiplex PCR, and TCRdb kept only the in-frame ones, dropping some. This sample carries 250,000 to 400,000 clones, roughly 87% of them seen once, and the ten largest clones take around 0.91%. The sample consisted of PBMCs. All receptors come from a man aged 25-45 years in good health and CMV-seronegative.

This clone was counted between two and nine times. The chain couples TRBV19 to TRBJ1-6; unclear D gene. The ends were cut back, 5 bases at V and 10 bases at J, with 12 bases in the middle. CDR1 LNHDA and CDR2 SQIVND come from the germline V gene (reference sequence). The CDR3 runs to 13 residues. CDR3 coding DNA: TGTGCCAGTAGTGAACTGGGCTTGTCACCCCTCCACTTT. Translated: CASSELGLSPLHF.

V usage is TRBV5-4 and J usage is TRBJ2-7, with TRBD2 identical over 8 bases. Germline V gene lookup returns CDR1 SGHNT and CDR2 YYREEE (reference sequence). Trimming took 0 bases from V and 6 from J; bases not matched to a gene: 8. The CDR3 is 15 amino acids. This chain's CDR3 is CASSLGSGVLLEQYF. The DNA of the CDR3 is TGTGCCAGCAGCTTGGGTAGCGGGGTTTTACTCGAGCAGTACTTC.

V usage is TRBV19 and J usage is TRBJ1-2; TRBD1 is a possible D gene (6 bases). The ends were cut back, 4 bases at V and 7 bases at J, with 13 bases in the middle. Germline lookup yields CDR1 LNHDA and CDR2 SQIVND (reference sequence). CDR3 length: 13 residues. This chain's CDR3 is CASSNDRTSGYTF. The DNA for the CDR3 is TGTGCCAGTAGTAATGACAGGACCTCTGGCTACACCTTC.

The chain carries TRBV5-1 and TRBJ1-2, with 12 positions matching TRBD1. Germline V gene lookup returns CDR1 SGHRS and CDR2 YFSETQ. The CDR3 is made up of 15 amino acids. V lost 4 bases and J lost 4; bases outside the gene matches: 5. The CDR3 reads CASSRDRGLSYGYTF. As DNA, the CDR3 is TGCGCCAGCAGCAGGGACAGGGGGCTGAGCTATGGCTACACCTTC.

This sequence joins TRBV7-6 and TRBJ1-4; 9 nucleotides match TRBD1. The CDR3 totals 15 residues. Unmatched junction bases numbered 4, after V lost 1 base and J lost 7 bases. Germline CDR1 and CDR2: SGHVS and FNYEAQ. CDR3 bases: TGTGCCAGCAGCTTAGGGGACAGGGTCGGTGAAAAACTGTTTTTT. The encoded protein is CASSLGDRVGEKLFF.

The chain has TRBV15 and TRBJ2-1; 9 nucleotides match TRBD1. CDR3 length equals 17 residues. V was pared by 0 bases and J by 6 bases, with 9 bases of the junction left unmatched. The germline V gene encodes CDR1 LNHNV and CDR2 YYDKDF (reference sequence). The CDR3 here is CATSRDSTGGTSNEQFF. As DNA, the CDR3 is TGTGCCACCAGCAGAGATTCCACAGGGGGCACCTCCAATGAGCAGTTCTTC. Full variable domain (remainder filled in from reference TRBV15 and TRBJ2-1): DAMVIQNPRYQVTQFGKPVTLSCSQTLNHNVMYWYQQKSSQAPKLLFHYYDKDFNNEADTPDNFQSRRPNTSFCFLDIRSPGLGDTAMYLCATSRDSTGGTSNEQFFGPGTRLTVL.

V usage is TRBV14 and J usage is TRBJ2-1, with 9 bases fitting TRBD2. Unmatched junction bases numbered 16, after V lost 7 bases and J lost 9 bases. The germline V gene has CDR1 SGHDN and CDR2 FVKESK. This CDR3 is built from 16 residues. The CDR3 DNA follows: TGTGCCAGCAAACCACGAGGCGGGGGGGCCATGAGTGAGCAGTTCTTC. It translates to CASKPRGGGAMSEQFF.

The chain employs TRBV5-1 and TRBJ2-1; the match to TRBD2 covers 8 bases. Trimming at V came to 5 bases and at J to 0 bases, leaving 1 base not matched to a gene. The germline V gene encodes CDR1 SGHRS and CDR2 YFSETQ. The CDR3 consists of 14 residues. CDR3 protein: CASRAGDSYNEQFF. CDR3 DNA sequence: TGCGCCAGCAGAGCGGGGGACTCCTACAATGAGCAGTTCTTC.

The CDR3 sequence: CASSLGGGFTEAFF. CDR3 nucleotide sequence: TGTGCCAGCAGTTTAGGTGGTGGCTTCACTGAAGCTTTCTTT. The chain links TRBV27 to TRBJ1-1; D not certain. The CDR3 loop spans 14 amino acids. V was cut by 2 bases and J by 4 bases, with 11 bases left in between. Germline V gene lookup returns CDR1 MNHEY and CDR2 SMNVEV (reference sequence).

The chain has TRBV11-2 and TRBJ1-1; weak D call: TRBD1 (6 bases). V dropped 5 bases and J dropped 2 bases, with 15 bases sitting between them. CDR3 length: 15 amino acids. CDR1 and CDR2 from the germline V gene are SGHAT and FQNNGV. CDR3 bases: TGTGCCAGCAGCCGTTTACAGACAGGAAACACTGAAGCTTTCTTT. It yields the protein CASSRLQTGNTEAFF.

Note on this clone: Other DNA variants within this sample encode the same CDR3. The J gene is TRBJ2-5, the V gene TRBV5-1; 9 positions match TRBD1. The CDR3 contains 14 residues. V shed 3 bases, J shed 5 bases, and the junction held 5 bases outside the gene matches. Germline V gene lookup returns CDR1 SGHRS and CDR2 YFSETQ. The CDR3 region has the DNA TGCGCCAGCAGCTCGGGACAGGGTAGGGAGACCCAGTACTTC. Translated, it gives CASSSGQGRETQYF.

The V gene is TRBV6-5, the J gene TRBJ1-4; D is possibly TRBD1 (6 bases). The CDR3 has 13 residues. V was trimmed by 7 bases and J by 7 bases, leaving 13 bases between them. Germline CDR1 MNHEY, CDR2 SVGAGI. CDR3 sequence: CASNRARGEKLFF. CDR3 DNA: TGTGCCAGCAACAGGGCAAGGGGTGAAAAACTGTTTTTT.

This rearrangement joins TRBV6-5 to TRBJ1-2, with 10 nucleotides matching TRBD1. V was clipped by 5 bases and J by 4 bases; unmatched bases: 7. This CDR3 contains 15 residues. Germline CDR1 reads MNHEY; CDR2 reads SVGAGI. CDR3: CASSLRQGAGYGYTF. In nucleotides, the CDR3 is TGTGCCAGCAGTCTCCGACAGGGGGCGGGCTATGGCTACACCTTC.

The chain is built from TRBV13 and TRBJ2-5; 10 nucleotides line up with TRBD1. Germline trimming cut 2 bases from V and 2 bases from J; bases unmatched to any gene: 8. The CDR3 length is 17 residues. Germline V gives CDR1 PRHDT, CDR2 FYEKMQ (reference sequence). CDR3 protein: CASSLKIWTGGQETQYF. The DNA for the CDR3 is TGTGCCAGCAGCTTAAAAATTTGGACAGGGGGGCAAGAGACCCAGTACTTC.

The J gene is TRBJ2-1, the V gene TRBV18; 9 nucleotides agree with TRBD2. The germline gives CDR1 KGHSH, CDR2 LQKENI. V lost 3 bases and J lost 8; bases outside the gene matches: 5. The CDR3 is 14 amino acids. The CDR3 sequence: CASSPGGGAHEQFF. The CDR3 bases are TGTGCCAGCTCACCCGGCGGGGGGGCCCATGAGCAGTTCTTC.

The V gene is TRBV19, the J gene TRBJ1-5; TRBD1 is a possible D gene (6 bases). The CDR3 contains 14 residues. CDR1 and CDR2 (germline): LNHDA, SQIVND (reference sequence). Trimming stripped 8 bases from V and 3 bases from J, with 14 bases between. CDR3 loop: CASWGRRNNQPQHF. Written as DNA, the CDR3 is TGTGCCAGTTGGGGGCGGAGGAACAATCAGCCCCAGCATTTT.

This sequence joins TRBV5-6 and TRBJ2-7; 13 bases line up with TRBD2. The germline V gene encodes CDR1 SGHDT and CDR2 YYEEEE. CDR3 size: 18 residues. The trim removed 0 bases at V and 2 bases at J, leaving 8 bases unmatched. The CDR3 nucleotides are TGTGCCAGCAGCTTGGCAGGGGGAGGGACTAGCGGGACCTACGAGCAGTACTTC. The encoded protein is CASSLAGGGTSGTYEQYF.

The chain has TRBV14 and TRBJ2-1; D is perhaps TRBD2 (7 bases). The CDR3 has 14 residues. Germline assignment: CDR1 SGHDN and CDR2 FVKESK. Trimming took 7 bases from V and 6 from J, leaving 16 bases between them. The CDR3 loop reads CASKGGGLPNEQFF. The CDR3 bases are TGTGCCAGCAAGGGGGGGGGCCTCCCCAATGAGCAGTTCTTC.

The rearrangement links TRBV29-1 to TRBJ1-2; D gene ambiguous. Trimming removed 6 bases at V and 13 bases at J, with 21 bases between. Germline CDR1 reads SQVTM; CDR2 reads ANQGSEA. The CDR3 has 12 amino acids. The CDR3 DNA reads TGCAGCGTGGCAGAGGGTGTTCTTATAACCACCTTC. This translates into CSVAEGVLITTF.

This clone was seen more than once but under ten times. V gene TRBV7-9 combines with J gene TRBJ1-6; 8 nucleotides agree with TRBD1. Germline trimming cut 0 bases from V and 10 bases from J; bases unmatched to any gene: 8. Germline V gene data show CDR1 as SEHNR and CDR2 as FQNEAQ (reference sequence). The CDR3 has 16 residues. The CDR3 DNA reads as TGTGCCAGCAGCTTAGCGTCCGGACAGGGAGGCTCACCCCTCCACTTT. Protein: CASSLASGQGGSPLHF.

The rearrangement links TRBV4-1 to TRBJ2-3; TRBD2 matches at 7 bases. V lost 4 bases, J lost 4 bases, and 11 bases stayed unmatched. This CDR3 is built from 16 residues. The germline CDR1 and CDR2 sequences are MGHRA and YSYEKL. CDR3 sequence reads: CASSLTFGLDADTQYF. The CDR3 DNA sequence: TGCGCCAGCAGCCTTACGTTTGGACTAGATGCAGATACGCAGTATTTT.

The chain links TRBV13 to TRBJ2-7, with a weak D call TRBD1 (6 bases). The CDR3 extends over 15 amino acids. The germline V gene has CDR1 PRHDT and CDR2 FYEKMQ (reference sequence). The V and J ends lost 0 bases and 5 bases respectively, with 14 bases between them. The CDR3 DNA reads TGTGCCAGCAGCTTAGGGACAGGCGTCGTACACGAGCAGTACTTC. It specifies CASSLGTGVVHEQYF. The entire variable domain, with the rest obtained from reference TRBV13 and TRBJ2-7, is as follows: AAGVIQSPRHLIKEKRETATLKCYPIPRHDTVYWYQQGPGQDPQFLISFYEKMQSDKGSIPDRFSAQQFSDYHSELNMSSLELGDSALYFCASSLGTGVVHEQYFGPGTRLTVT.

The chain has TRBV4-3 and TRBJ1-2; D is undetermined. CDR3 length: 13 amino acids. Trimming left V 1 base short and J 8 bases short, with 11 bases between. Germline-derived CDR1 and CDR2 are LGHNA and YSLEER. DNA for the CDR3: TGCGCCAGCAGCCAAGGGGCCCATGGGGGCTACACCTTC. Protein sequence: CASSQGAHGGYTF.

This clone was detected ten times or more. The V and J genes are TRBV19 and TRBJ1-5; D possibly corresponds to TRBD1 (5 bases). Looked up from germline, CDR1 is LNHDA and CDR2 is SQIVND (reference sequence). There are 17 residues in the CDR3. V shed 3 bases and J shed 0 bases, with 15 bases lying between them. The CDR3 DNA sequence: TGTGCCAGTAGTATGCCAGGCGGGGGATATAGCAATCAGCCCCAGCATTTT. This gives the protein CASSMPGGGYSNQPQHF.

The J gene is TRBJ1-3, the V gene TRBV6-6, with a weak D call TRBD1 (6 bases). Trimming stripped 6 bases from V and 2 bases from J, with 11 bases between. The CDR3 length is 14 residues. Germline CDR1 and CDR2: MNHNY and SVGAGI (reference sequence). CDR3 DNA: TGTGCCAGCAGGCCCACAGGGACTGGAAACACCATATATTTT. Its protein is CASRPTGTGNTIYF.

CDR3 in amino acids: CASSYQRGVREKLFF. DNA for the CDR3: TGTGCCAGCAGTTACCAGCGGGGCGTCCGGGAAAAACTGTTTTTT. This rearrangement joins TRBV6-5 to TRBJ1-4; D is perhaps TRBD1 (5 bases). The CDR3 runs to 15 residues. Germline assignment: CDR1 MNHEY and CDR2 SVGAGI. V shed 2 bases and J shed 8 bases, with 15 bases lying between them.

The chain links TRBV5-4 to TRBJ2-3; TRBD2 is a possible D gene (5 bases). V was shortened by 3 bases and J by 6 bases, with 11 bases between the two germline ends. Germline loops: CDR1 SGHNT, CDR2 YYREEE (reference sequence). This CDR3 is built from 13 residues. For the CDR3, the DNA is TGTGCCAGCAGCTCGGGATCCCAGGATACGCAGTATTTT. As protein: CASSSGSQDTQYF.